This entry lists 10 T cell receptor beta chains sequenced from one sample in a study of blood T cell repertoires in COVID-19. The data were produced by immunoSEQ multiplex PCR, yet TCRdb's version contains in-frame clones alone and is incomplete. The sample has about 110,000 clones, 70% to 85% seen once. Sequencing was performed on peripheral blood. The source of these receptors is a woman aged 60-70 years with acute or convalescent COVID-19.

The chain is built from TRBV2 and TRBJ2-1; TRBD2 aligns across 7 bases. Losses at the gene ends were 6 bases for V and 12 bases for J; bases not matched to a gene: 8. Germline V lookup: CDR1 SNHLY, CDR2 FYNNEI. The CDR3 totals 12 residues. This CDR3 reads CASSESWEGQFF. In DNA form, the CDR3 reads TGTGCCAGCAGCGAATCCTGGGAGGGGCAGTTCTTC.

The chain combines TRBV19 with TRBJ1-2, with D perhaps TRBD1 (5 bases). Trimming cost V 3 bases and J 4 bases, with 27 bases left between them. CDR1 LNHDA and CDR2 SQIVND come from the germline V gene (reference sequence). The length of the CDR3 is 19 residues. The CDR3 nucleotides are TGTGCCAGTAGTATGTTCCCGAATACCCCCAGGGACTTACGCTATGGCTACACCTTC. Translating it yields CASSMFPNTPRDLRYGYTF.

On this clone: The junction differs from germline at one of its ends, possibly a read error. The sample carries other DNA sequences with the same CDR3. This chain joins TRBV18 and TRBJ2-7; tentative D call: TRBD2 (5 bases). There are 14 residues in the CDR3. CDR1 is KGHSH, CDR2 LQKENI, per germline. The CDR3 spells CASSPPGGPYEQYF. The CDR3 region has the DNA TGTGCCAGCTCGCCACCCGGCGGGCCCTACGAGCAGTACTTC.

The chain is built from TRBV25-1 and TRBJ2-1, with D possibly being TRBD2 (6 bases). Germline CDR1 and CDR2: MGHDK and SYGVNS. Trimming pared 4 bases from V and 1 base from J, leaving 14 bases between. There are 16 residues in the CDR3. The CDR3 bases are TGTGCCAGCAGTGGGAGGGTGTCAGGGTCCTACAATGAGCAGTTCTTC. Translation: CASSGRVSGSYNEQFF.

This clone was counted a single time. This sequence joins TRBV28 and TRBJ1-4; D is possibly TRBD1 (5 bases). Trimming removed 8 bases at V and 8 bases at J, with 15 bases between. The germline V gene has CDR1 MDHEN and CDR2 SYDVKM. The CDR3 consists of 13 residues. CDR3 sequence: CASSQGYGEKLFF. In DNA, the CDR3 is TGTGCCAGCTCGCAGGGTTACGGGGAAAAACTGTTTTTT.

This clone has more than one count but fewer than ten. The CDR3 DNA reads as TGTGCCAGCAGCGTAGGGACTAGCGGGGCCTCGGGCAATGAGCAGTTCTTC. Its protein product is CASSVGTSGASGNEQFF. The V gene is TRBV9, the J gene TRBJ2-1; 12 bases fit TRBD2. This CDR3 comprises 17 residues. Trimming cost V 0 bases and J 6 bases; bases outside gene matches: 7. Germline V CDR1 and CDR2: SGDLS, YYNGEE.

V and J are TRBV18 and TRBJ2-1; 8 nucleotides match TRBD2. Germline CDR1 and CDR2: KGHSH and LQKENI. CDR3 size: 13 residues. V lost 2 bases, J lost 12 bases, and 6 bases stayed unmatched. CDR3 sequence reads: CASSPTTSEGQFF. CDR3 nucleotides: TGTGCCAGCTCACCAACGACTAGCGAGGGGCAGTTCTTC.

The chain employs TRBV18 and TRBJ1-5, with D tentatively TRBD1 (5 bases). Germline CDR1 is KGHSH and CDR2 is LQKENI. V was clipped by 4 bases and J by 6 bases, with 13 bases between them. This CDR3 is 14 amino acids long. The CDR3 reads CASSLSGGFQPQHF. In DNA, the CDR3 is TGTGCCAGCTCACTGTCGGGGGGATTTCAGCCCCAGCATTTT.

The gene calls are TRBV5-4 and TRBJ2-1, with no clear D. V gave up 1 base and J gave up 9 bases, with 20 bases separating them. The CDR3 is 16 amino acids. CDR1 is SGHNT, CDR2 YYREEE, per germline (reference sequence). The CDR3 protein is CASSLRIVDGLVEQFF. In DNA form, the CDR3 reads TGTGCCAGCAGCTTGAGAATAGTGGATGGGCTGGTTGAGCAGTTCTTC.

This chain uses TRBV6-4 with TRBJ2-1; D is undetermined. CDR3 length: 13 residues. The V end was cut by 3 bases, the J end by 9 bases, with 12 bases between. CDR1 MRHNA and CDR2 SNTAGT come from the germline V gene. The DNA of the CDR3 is TGTGCCAGCAGTGATAAGGAGTCGACTGAGCAGTTCTTC. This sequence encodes CASSDKESTEQFF.